Shown below are 21 T cell receptor beta chains from a single sample sequenced in a study of blood T cell repertoires in COVID-19. The method was immunoSEQ multiplex PCR; TCRdb's version includes in-frame clones alone and lacks a portion of them. Here the sample spans about 160,000 clones, 85% to 90% being singletons. Sequenced input: peripheral blood. Receptors were obtained from a man younger than 30 with COVID-19, enrolled during active disease.

The chain joins TRBV10-2 to TRBJ1-1; D not resolved. Germline-derived CDR1 and CDR2 are WSHSY and SAAADI. There are 15 residues in the CDR3. Between the trimmed V and J ends, which lost 7 bases and 3 bases, there was a span of 18 bases. Written as DNA, the CDR3 is TGCGCCAGCACTAAGGTCCCACCCGGAGACACTGAAGCTTTCTTT. It translates to CASTKVPPGDTEAFF.

This clone was seen once. The V call is TRBV19, the J call TRBJ2-1, with 13 bases identical to TRBD2. V lost 5 bases, J lost 7 bases, and 8 bases stayed unmatched. CDR1 is LNHDA, CDR2 SQIVND, per germline (reference sequence). This CDR3 is built from 16 residues. The CDR3, as DNA: TGTGCCAGTAGTGCAGGACTAGCGGGAGTAGGGAATGAGCAGTTCTTC. Translation gives CASSAGLAGVGNEQFF.

This chain joins TRBV25-1 and TRBJ1-1; TRBD1 might be the D (5 bases). CDR1 and CDR2 (germline): MGHDK, SYGVNS. Trimming stripped 8 bases from V and 5 bases from J, with 21 bases between. The CDR3 runs to 15 residues. This chain's CDR3 is CASGGLTSSNTEAFF. Written as DNA, the CDR3 is TGTGCCAGCGGGGGGTTGACGAGTTCGAATACTGAAGCTTTCTTT.

J is TRBJ1-5 and V is TRBV5-3, with D perhaps TRBD1 (5 bases). TRBV5-3 is known as an ORF, though its function is uncertain. V was clipped by 4 bases and J by 3 bases, with 11 bases between them. This CDR3 is built from 14 residues. The CDR3 DNA is TGTGCCAGAAGCGCGGGGGGAGCCAATCAGCCCCAGCATTTT. As protein: CARSAGGANQPQHF.

This rearrangement joins TRBV4-1 to TRBJ1-2; TRBD1 is a possible D gene (6 bases). V lost 2 bases, J lost 6 bases, and 7 bases lay in between. The CDR3 is 12 amino acids. Germline V gene data show CDR1 as MGHRA and CDR2 as YSYEKL. CDR3 amino acids: CASSQNRDGYTF. The CDR3 nucleotides are TGCGCCAGCAGCCAAAACAGGGATGGCTACACCTTC.

The chain combines TRBV28 with TRBJ2-7; D may be TRBD1 (5 bases). Germline V gene sequence: CDR1 MDHEN, CDR2 SYDVKM. This CDR3 has 15 residues. Deletions cut 0 bases from V and 0 bases from J, with 9 bases between. CDR3 loop: CASSLWTDSSYEQYF. The CDR3 coding sequence is TGTGCCAGCAGTTTATGGACCGACAGCTCCTACGAGCAGTACTTC.

This chain links TRBV11-3 with TRBJ2-2, with D tentatively TRBD1 (6 bases). Trimming cost V 8 bases and J 1 base, with 11 bases left between them. CDR1 SGHNT and CDR2 YENEEA come from the germline V gene. The CDR3 consists of 14 residues. CDR3 residues: CASALQGNTGELFF. The CDR3 DNA reads TGTGCCAGCGCGCTACAGGGGAACACCGGGGAGCTGTTTTTT.

The chain employs TRBV12-3 or TRBV12-4 and TRBJ2-1, with a weak D call TRBD2 (6 bases). Between the trimmed V and J ends, which lost 6 bases and 7 bases, there was a span of 10 bases. This CDR3 is 12 amino acids long. The CDR3 region is CASRTGGNEQFF. The CDR3 bases are TGTGCCAGCAGGACTGGGGGGAATGAGCAGTTCTTC.

The CDR3 nucleotides read TGCGCCAGCAGCGTGGGGGGGGGCCCGTATAATTCACCCCTCCACTTT. Translation: CASSVGGGPYNSPLHF. The rearrangement links TRBV5-1 to TRBJ1-6; TRBD1 might be the D (6 bases). There are 16 residues in the CDR3. CDR1 is SGHRS, CDR2 YFSETQ, per germline. Trimming shortened V by 4 bases and J by 4 bases, and 15 bases separated the two germline ends.

The chain employs TRBV19 and TRBJ2-1; 8 nucleotides line up with TRBD1. The V gene end was trimmed by 5 bases and the J gene end by 2 bases; junction bases not matched to a gene: 8. The CDR3 runs 16 residues. The germline gives CDR1 LNHDA, CDR2 SQIVND (reference sequence). The CDR3: CASSLNRGLTYNEQFF. In DNA form, the CDR3 reads TGTGCCAGTAGTCTCAACAGGGGGTTAACCTACAATGAGCAGTTCTTC.

The CDR3 DNA sequence: TGTGCCAGCTCACTTACAACCCCTGACAATGAGCAGTTCTTC. Translated, it gives CASSLTTPDNEQFF. This chain uses TRBV18 with TRBJ2-1, with no clear D. Germline loops: CDR1 KGHSH, CDR2 LQKENI. CDR3 length: 14 residues. V was trimmed by 4 bases and J by 5 bases, leaving 12 bases between them. Complete variable domain (other parts from reference TRBV18 and TRBJ2-1): NAGVMQNPRHLVRRRGQEARLRCSPMKGHSHVYWYRQLPEEGLKFMVYLQKENIIDESGMPKERFSAEFPKEGPSILRIQQVVRGDSAAYFCASSLTTPDNEQFFGPGTRLTVL.

The gene calls are TRBV28 and TRBJ1-5, with 10 positions matching TRBD1. V dropped 5 bases and J dropped 0; count of bases not matched to a gene: 13. This CDR3 region has 19 residues. Per the germline V gene, CDR1 is MDHEN and CDR2 is SYDVKM. This CDR3 reads CASSQLGQGVLGSNQPQHF. In DNA, the CDR3 is TGTGCCAGCAGTCAACTCGGACAGGGGGTCCTAGGTAGCAATCAGCCCCAGCATTTT. Full variable domain (rest looked up from reference TRBV28 and TRBJ1-5): DVKVTQSSRYLVKRTGEKVFLECVQDMDHENMFWYRQDPGLGLRLIYFSYDVKMKEKGDIPEGYSVSREKKERFSLILESASTNQTSMYLCASSQLGQGVLGSNQPQHFGDGTRLSIL.

The rearrangement joins TRBV4-2 to TRBJ2-1; 8 bases line up with TRBD1. The CDR3 extends over 15 amino acids. Trimming cost V 4 bases and J 4 bases; bases outside gene matches: 6. In germline, CDR1 is LGHNA, CDR2 YNFKEQ. CDR3 bases: TGTGCCAGCAGCCCTGGGGACAGGAATTACAATGAGCAGTTCTTC. Translation gives CASSPGDRNYNEQFF.

The chain combines TRBV20-1 with TRBJ1-5; no clear D gene. The V end was cut by 3 bases, the J end by 13 bases, with 10 bases between. The CDR3 is 10 residues long. Looked up from germline, CDR1 is DFQATT and CDR2 is SNEGSKA (reference sequence). The CDR3 DNA is TGCAGTGCTAGTGGCGTCGGTCAGCATTTT. It yields the protein CSASGVGQHF.

A single count supports this clone. The chain links TRBV2 to TRBJ1-2; 10 bases line up with TRBD1. The J segment lost 6 bases and the V segment lost 6 bases, leaving 7 bases of the junction unmatched. Germline values: CDR1 SNHLY, CDR2 FYNNEI. The CDR3 runs to 14 residues. For the CDR3, the DNA is TGTGCCAGCAGGAAGACAGGGGGCGCAGATGGCTACACCTTC. It specifies CASRKTGGADGYTF.

The rearrangement uses TRBV5-6 and TRBJ2-7, with 16 bases fitting TRBD2. The V gene end was trimmed by 4 bases and the J gene end by 6 bases; junction bases not matched to a gene: 7. CDR3 length: 16 amino acids. Germline values: CDR1 SGHDT, CDR2 YYEEEE. The CDR3 reads CASSPAGTSGRVEQYF. The CDR3 DNA reads as TGTGCCAGCAGCCCGGCCGGGACTAGCGGGAGGGTCGAGCAGTACTTC.

J is TRBJ2-6 and V is TRBV11-2; 10 bases line up with TRBD2. There are 18 residues in the CDR3. The germline V gene has CDR1 SGHAT and CDR2 FQNNGV. With V trimmed by 3 bases and J by 3 bases, 8 bases remained unmatched. CDR3 DNA sequence: TGTGCCAGCAGCTTCCCCCTAGCGGGAGAAGGTGGGGCCAACGTCCTGACTTTC. Its protein is CASSFPLAGEGGANVLTF.

This clone was counted a few times. The chain couples TRBV30 to TRBJ1-2; the match to TRBD1 covers 8 bases. Losses at the gene ends were 2 bases for V and 4 bases for J; bases not matched to a gene: 12. Germline V CDR1 and CDR2: GTSNPN, SVGIG (reference sequence). The CDR3 is made up of 16 amino acids. The CDR3 nucleotides read TGTGCCTGGAGTCCCCGTAGGACAGGGACAGTCTATGGCTACACCTTC. The encoded protein is CAWSPRRTGTVYGYTF.

The J gene is TRBJ1-5, the V gene TRBV30; possibly TRBD1 for D (6 bases). In germline, CDR1 is GTSNPN, CDR2 SVGIG (reference sequence). The CDR3 is 15 residues long. V shed 2 bases and J shed 2 bases, with 13 bases lying between them. The CDR3 DNA follows: TGTGCCTGGAGTTTGACAGGCTCGGGCAATCAGCCCCAGCATTTT. Translated, it gives CAWSLTGSGNQPQHF.

The chain is built from TRBV6-5 and TRBJ1-4; 8 bases map to TRBD1. CDR3 length equals 14 residues. The germline CDR1 and CDR2 sequences are MNHEY and SVGAGI. V trimming: 5 bases; J trimming: 8 bases; junction bases outside the gene matches: 7. CDR3 in amino acids: CASSHGDRREKLFF. CDR3 nucleotide sequence: TGTGCCAGCAGTCACGGGGACAGGAGAGAAAAACTGTTTTTT.

The rearrangement uses TRBV4-3 and TRBJ2-1, with 11 bases aligning to TRBD2. The CDR3 contains 15 residues. Germline V CDR1 and CDR2: LGHNA, YSLEER. V dropped 3 bases and J dropped 3; count of bases not matched to a gene: 1. The CDR3 sequence is CASSQTSGNYNEQFF. CDR3 in DNA: TGCGCCAGCAGCCAGACTAGCGGGAACTACAATGAGCAGTTCTTC.